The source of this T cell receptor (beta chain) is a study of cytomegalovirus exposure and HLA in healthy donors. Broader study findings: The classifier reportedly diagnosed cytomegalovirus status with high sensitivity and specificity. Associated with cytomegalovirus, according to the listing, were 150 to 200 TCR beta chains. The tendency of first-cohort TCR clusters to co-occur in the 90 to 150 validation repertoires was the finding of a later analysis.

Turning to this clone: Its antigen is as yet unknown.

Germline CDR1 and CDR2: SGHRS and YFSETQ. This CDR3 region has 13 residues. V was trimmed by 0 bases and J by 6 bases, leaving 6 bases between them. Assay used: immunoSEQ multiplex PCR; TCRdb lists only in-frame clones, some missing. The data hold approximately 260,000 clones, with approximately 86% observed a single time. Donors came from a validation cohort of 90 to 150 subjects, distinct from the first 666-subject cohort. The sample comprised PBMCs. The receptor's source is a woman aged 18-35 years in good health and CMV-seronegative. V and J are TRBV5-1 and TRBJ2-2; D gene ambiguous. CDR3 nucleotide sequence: TGCGCCAGCAGCTTGGGTCCCGCCGGGGAGCTGTTTTTT. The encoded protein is CASSLGPAGELFF.